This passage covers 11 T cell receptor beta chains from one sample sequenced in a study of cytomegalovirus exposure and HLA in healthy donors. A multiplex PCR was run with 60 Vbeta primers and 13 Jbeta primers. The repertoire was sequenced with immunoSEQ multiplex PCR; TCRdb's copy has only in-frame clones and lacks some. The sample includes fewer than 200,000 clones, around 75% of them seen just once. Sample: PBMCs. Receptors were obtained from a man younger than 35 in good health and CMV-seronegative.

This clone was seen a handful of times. This CDR3 is CASSLVTGGVENIQYF. CDR3 DNA: TGTGCCAGCAGCTTGGTGACAGGGGGCGTCGAAAACATTCAGTACTTC. The chain uses TRBV5-6 and TRBJ2-4; 10 nucleotides agree with TRBD1. Trimming removed 0 bases from V and 5 bases from J; junction bases left unmatched: 5. CDR1 and CDR2 (germline): SGHDT, YYEEEE. The CDR3 covers 16 residues.

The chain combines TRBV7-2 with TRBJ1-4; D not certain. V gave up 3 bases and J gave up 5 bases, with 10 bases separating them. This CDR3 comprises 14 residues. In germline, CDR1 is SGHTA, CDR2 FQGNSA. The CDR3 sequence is CASSFGAGNEKLFF. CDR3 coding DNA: TGTGCCAGCAGCTTTGGAGCTGGAAATGAAAAACTGTTTTTT.

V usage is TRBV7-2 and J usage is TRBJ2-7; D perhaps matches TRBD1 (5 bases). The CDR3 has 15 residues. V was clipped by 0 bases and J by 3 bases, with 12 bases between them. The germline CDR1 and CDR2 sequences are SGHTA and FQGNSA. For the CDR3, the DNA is TGTGCCAGCAGCTTAGCGGTCTGGGGCGGCTACGAGCAGTACTTC. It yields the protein CASSLAVWGGYEQYF. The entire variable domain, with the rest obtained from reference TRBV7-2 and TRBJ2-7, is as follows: GAGVSQSPSNKVTEKGKDVELRCDPISGHTALYWYRQSLGQGLEFLIYFQGNSAPDKSGLPSDRFSAERTGGSVSTLTIQRTQQEDSAVYLCASSLAVWGGYEQYFGPGTRLTVT.

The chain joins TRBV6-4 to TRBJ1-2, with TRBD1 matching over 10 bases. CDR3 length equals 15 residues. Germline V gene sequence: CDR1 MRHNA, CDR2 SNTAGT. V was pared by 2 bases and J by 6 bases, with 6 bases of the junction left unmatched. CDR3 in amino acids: CASSDQAGTGDGYTF. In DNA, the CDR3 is TGTGCCAGCAGTGACCAAGCCGGGACAGGGGATGGCTACACCTTC.

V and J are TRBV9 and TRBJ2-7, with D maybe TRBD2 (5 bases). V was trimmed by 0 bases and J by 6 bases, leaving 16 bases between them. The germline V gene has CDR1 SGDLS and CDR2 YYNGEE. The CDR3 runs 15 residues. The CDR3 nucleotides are TGTGCCAGCAGCGTAGGAGGGAGCCCAACCCGCGAGCAGTACTTC. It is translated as CASSVGGSPTREQYF. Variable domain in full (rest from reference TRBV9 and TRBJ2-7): DSGVTQTPKHLITATGQRVTLRCSPRSGDLSVYWYQQSLDQGLQFLIQYYNGEERAKGNILERFSAQQFPDLHSELNLSSLELGDSALYFCASSVGGSPTREQYFGPGTRLTVT.

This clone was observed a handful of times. The CDR3 DNA follows: TGTGCCAGCAGCGCCCCCACTAGCGGGTCTAAGAACATTCAGTACTTC. Translation: CASSAPTSGSKNIQYF. The chain has TRBV7-2 and TRBJ2-4; 9 bases map to TRBD2. CDR1 is SGHTA, CDR2 FQGNSA, per germline. The CDR3 spans 16 residues. The ends lost 5 bases at V and 7 bases at J; junction bases unmatched: 12.

The CDR3 sequence: CASSPTADSRNTEAFF. Here the CDR3 DNA reads TGTGCCAGCTCACCCACCGCGGACTCCAGGAACACTGAAGCTTTCTTT. This rearrangement joins TRBV18 to TRBJ1-1, with D hard to call. Germline V CDR1 and CDR2: KGHSH, LQKENI. V was clipped by 3 bases and J by 1 base, with 15 bases between them. The CDR3 contains 16 residues.

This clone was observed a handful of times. CDR3 nucleotides: TGTGCCAGCAGCCCGGACTTGCGCGGGACCCAGTACTTC. It translates to CASSPDLRGTQYF. The chain is built from TRBV7-9 and TRBJ2-5; D might be TRBD2 (5 bases). Trimming cost V 5 bases and J 7 bases, with 14 bases left between them. This CDR3 contains 13 residues. The germline V gene encodes CDR1 SEHNR and CDR2 FQNEAQ (reference sequence).

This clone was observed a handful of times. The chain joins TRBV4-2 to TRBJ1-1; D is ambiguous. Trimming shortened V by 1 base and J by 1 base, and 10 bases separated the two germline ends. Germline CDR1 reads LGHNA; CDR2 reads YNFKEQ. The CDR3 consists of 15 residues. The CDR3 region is CASSQVEGRNTEAFF. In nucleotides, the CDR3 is TGTGCCAGCAGCCAAGTGGAGGGCCGGAACACTGAAGCTTTCTTT.

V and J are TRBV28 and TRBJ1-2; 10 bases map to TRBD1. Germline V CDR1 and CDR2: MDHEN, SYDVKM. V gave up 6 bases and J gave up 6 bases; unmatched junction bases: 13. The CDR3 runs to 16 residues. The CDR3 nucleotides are TGTGCCAGCAGGTTTTCTGGAGGGACAGGGGAAGATGGCTACACCTTC. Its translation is CASRFSGGTGEDGYTF.

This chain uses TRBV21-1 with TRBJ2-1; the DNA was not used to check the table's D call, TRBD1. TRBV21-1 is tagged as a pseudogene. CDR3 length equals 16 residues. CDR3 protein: CASSKERDRNYNEQFF. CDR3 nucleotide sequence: TGTGCCAGCAGCAAAGAAAGGGACAGGAATTACAATGAGCAGTTCTTC.